The clone carrying this TCR beta chain occurred many times. The data derive from a study of T cells after yellow fever vaccination. About the study: Memory subsets EM, EMRA, CM and Tscm were separated by sorting based on CD3, CD45RA, CCR7 and CD95. Researchers used SMART-Seq v4 Ultra Low Input to prepare fractions that had low cell numbers. Study-wide findings and caveats: At approximately 95% for CD4 and approximately 88% for CD8, most primary-vaccination clones showed up again after the booster. FACS-sorted repertoires could harbor abundant contaminating bulk-population clonotypes.

Germline values: CDR1 LNHDA, CDR2 SQIVND (reference sequence). Trimming at V came to 4 bases and at J to 3 bases, leaving 8 bases not matched to a gene. CDR3 size: 17 residues. TCRdb re-called the 5' RACE reads through MiXCR, storing one row per CDR3 protein. The sample yields 11,000 to 15,000 distinct CDR3 sequences, 6% to 8% seen once. This clonotype was sampled from a man between 18 and 35 years old who received the YFV17D yellow fever vaccine. The chain couples TRBV19 to TRBJ2-2, with TRBD1 identical over 10 bases. The input for sequencing was PBMCs, either bulk or a sorted T-cell subset (CD4+, CD8+, memory, or dextramer-sorted; not recorded which), taken on the day of the yellow fever booster vaccination. CDR3 sequence reads: CASSRGQGRLDTGELFF. The CDR3 DNA sequence: TGTGCCAGTAGTAGGGGACAGGGGAGGCTCGACACCGGGGAGCTGTTTTTT.